The 19 T cell receptor beta chains listed next were all sequenced from one sample in a study of blood T cell repertoires in COVID-19 (dated by TCRdb to 2018 to 2020). Libraries were made using the immunoSEQ multiplex PCR assay. The source is immuneACCESS, and TCRdb retained only in-frame sequences with V and J called. Part of the clones is not carried over; for the studies checked, unresolved V genes explain less than half of this, and the remainder is unexplained. For this sample the table gives around 40,000 clones, of which approximately 84% were detected only once. The top ten clones comprise roughly 13% of the sample. The sample was peripheral blood. All receptors derive from a human donor in a cohort sampled during active COVID-19.

The chain links TRBV7-8 to TRBJ1-5; D gene ambiguous. Germline CDR1 and CDR2: SGHVS and FQNEAQ. The CDR3 has 13 residues. V lost 8 bases, J lost 4 bases, and 12 bases lay in between. Here the CDR3 reads CASGSLENQPQHF. Written as DNA, the CDR3 is TGTGCCAGCGGTAGCCTCGAAAATCAGCCCCAGCATTTT. Looking up the rest from reference TRBV7-8 and TRBJ1-5 gives the full variable domain: GAGVSQSPRYKVAKRGQDVALRCDPISGHVSLFWYQQALGQGPEFLTYFQNEAQLDKSGLPSDRFFAERPEGSVSTLKIQRTQQEDSAVYLCASGSLENQPQHFGDGTRLSIL.

The chain couples TRBV11-2 to TRBJ1-1; 7 positions match TRBD1. Germline V gene sequence: CDR1 SGHAT, CDR2 FQNNGV. V lost 7 bases to trimming and J lost 0 bases; unmatched junction nucleotides: 5. The CDR3 loop spans 14 amino acids. This CDR3 reads CASMGDRLNTEAFF. The CDR3 DNA reads as TGTGCCAGCATGGGGGACAGATTGAACACTGAAGCTTTCTTT.

The V call is TRBV5-1, the J call TRBJ2-3; D may be TRBD2 (6 bases). The CDR3 runs to 15 residues. V was cut by 2 bases and J by 1 base, with 11 bases left in between. CDR1 and CDR2 (germline): SGHRS, YFSETQ. As DNA, the CDR3 is TGCGCCAGCAGCTTCACGGGGGTCCGCACAGATACGCAGTATTTT. Protein sequence: CASSFTGVRTDTQYF. Full variable domain (missing parts from reference TRBV5-1 and TRBJ2-3): KAGVTQTPRYLIKTRGQQVTLSCSPISGHRSVSWYQQTPGQGLQFLFEYFSETQRNKGNFPGRFSGRQFSNSRSEMNVSTLELGDSALYLCASSFTGVRTDTQYFGPGTRLTVL.

The chain combines TRBV10-3 with TRBJ2-7; tentatively, D is TRBD1 (5 bases). Trimming left V 3 bases short and J 1 base short, with 13 bases between. CDR1 ENHRY and CDR2 SYGVKD come from the germline V gene. The CDR3 sequence is 15 residues long. CDR3 coding DNA: TGTGCCATCAGTGACAGGGTTTATAGGTCCTACGAGCAGTACTTC. Protein sequence: CAISDRVYRSYEQYF.

The chain links TRBV19 to TRBJ2-6; tentative D call: TRBD1 (5 bases). The CDR3 extends over 15 amino acids. Germline-derived CDR1 and CDR2 are LNHDA and SQIVND (reference sequence). Trimming removed 5 bases at V and 2 bases at J, with 10 bases between. CDR3 DNA: TGTGCCAGTAGTCTCAGGGCCACTGGGGCCAACGTCCTGACTTTC. It translates to CASSLRATGANVLTF.

This rearrangement joins TRBV19 to TRBJ2-1, with D possibly TRBD2 on 6 matching bases. CDR3 length: 13 residues. Germline CDR1 reads LNHDA; CDR2 reads SQIVND (reference sequence). V was clipped by 0 bases and J by 10 bases, with 10 bases between them. For the CDR3, the DNA is TGTGCCAGTAGTATAGATTGGAGGGGCGAGCAGTTCTTC. This codes for CASSIDWRGEQFF.

The chain joins TRBV5-1 to TRBJ2-3; tentatively, D is TRBD2 (6 bases). The V gene's germline CDR1 is SGHRS and CDR2 YFSETQ. V dropped 0 bases and J dropped 2 bases, with 10 bases sitting between them. The CDR3 contains 15 residues. In nucleotides, the CDR3 is TGCGCCAGCAGCTTGGCCGGGACTGTCACAGATACGCAGTATTTT. Protein: CASSLAGTVTDTQYF.

The chain carries TRBV12-3 or TRBV12-4 and TRBJ2-7; maybe TRBD1 (5 bases). V gave up 3 bases and J gave up 3 bases, with 6 bases separating them. The length of the CDR3 is 12 residues. The chain's CDR3 is CASSFDSYEQYF. In nucleotides, the CDR3 is TGTGCCAGCAGTTTCGACAGCTACGAGCAGTACTTC.

The chain couples TRBV11-2 to TRBJ2-5; the match to TRBD1 covers 11 bases. The CDR3 covers 15 residues. From germline, CDR1 is SGHAT and CDR2 FQNNGV. V lost 3 bases and J lost 7; bases outside the gene matches: 7. The CDR3 DNA reads as TGTGCCAGCAGCTTCCGGACAGGGGGCGGAGGGACCCAGTACTTC. Protein product: CASSFRTGGGGTQYF.

The rearrangement joins TRBV7-9 to TRBJ1-1, with a weak D call TRBD1 (6 bases). The CDR3 has 15 amino acids. CDR1 is SEHNR and CDR2 is FQNEAQ in the germline V gene (reference sequence). Trimming removed 5 bases at V and 6 bases at J, with 19 bases between. For the CDR3, the DNA is TGTGCCAGCAGCCCGGGGACACAGAATGACGCTGAAGCTTTCTTT. Its translation is CASSPGTQNDAEAFF.

V is TRBV18 and J is TRBJ2-7, with 9 bases that match TRBD2. The CDR3 spans 14 residues. V trimming: 2 bases; J trimming: 5 bases; junction bases outside the gene matches: 4. Germline V lookup: CDR1 KGHSH, CDR2 LQKENI. The CDR3 region has the DNA TGTGCCAGCTCACCAGGTAGCGGGGGTGACGAGCAGTACTTC. It is translated as CASSPGSGGDEQYF.

The V and J genes are TRBV29-1 and TRBJ1-4; TRBD1 might be the D (6 bases). The CDR3 consists of 13 residues. Trimming shortened V by 7 bases and J by 3 bases, and 12 bases separated the two germline ends. The germline CDR1 and CDR2 sequences are SQVTM and ANQGSEA. CDR3 nucleotides: TGCAGCGGTGGGGGGGGCCCTAATGAAAAACTGTTTTTT. Amino acid sequence: CSGGGGPNEKLFF.

The chain combines TRBV4-1 with TRBJ2-1; 9 bases are a match to TRBD2. Germline CDR1 MGHRA, CDR2 YSYEKL. Trimming at V came to 6 bases and at J to 9 bases, leaving 12 bases not matched to a gene. The CDR3 has 15 amino acids. In nucleotides, the CDR3 is TGCGCCAGCAGACCTAAGACTAGCGGAGGGAGTGAGCAGTTCTTC. It codes for CASRPKTSGGSEQFF.

This clone was seen a few times. V and J are TRBV7-8 and TRBJ1-5; D call uncertain. Germline V gene sequence: CDR1 SGHVS, CDR2 FQNEAQ. The germline V and J ends were trimmed by 4 bases and 3 bases, with 13 bases remaining between them. CDR3 length equals 15 residues. The CDR3 is CASSSGGRNNQPQHF. CDR3 DNA sequence: TGTGCCAGCAGCTCCGGTGGGAGAAACAATCAGCCCCAGCATTTT.

The chain couples TRBV2 to TRBJ2-5, with TRBD2 identical over 13 bases. Germline V gene data show CDR1 as SNHLY and CDR2 as FYNNEI. This CDR3 spans 17 amino acids. The V segment lost 6 bases and the J segment 5 bases; nucleotides outside the gene matches: 12. CDR3 nucleotide sequence: TGTGCCAGCAGCGCGGGACTAGCGGGGAACCTCGGGGAGACCCAGTACTTC. It is translated as CASSAGLAGNLGETQYF.

The chain combines TRBV5-1 with TRBJ1-6; TRBD1 is a possible D gene (6 bases). The V and J ends lost 0 bases and 7 bases respectively, with 14 bases between them. In germline, CDR1 is SGHRS, CDR2 YFSETQ. There are 16 residues in the CDR3. The CDR3: CASSLEGTTGNSPLHF. The CDR3 DNA sequence: TGCGCCAGCAGCTTGGAAGGTACCACAGGGAATTCACCCCTCCACTTT.

CDR3 sequence (DNA): TGTGCCAGCAGCCCTATCCCGGGGACGGTTCGGGACAGTGGGGGCTATGGCTACACCTTC. Its translation is CASSPIPGTVRDSGGYGYTF. The chain carries TRBV9 and TRBJ1-2; 7 bases line up with TRBD1. V lost 4 bases, J lost 4 bases, and 25 bases stayed unmatched. The CDR3 runs to 20 residues. Germline V CDR1 and CDR2: SGDLS, YYNGEE. Looking up the rest from reference TRBV9 and TRBJ1-2 gives the full variable domain: DSGVTQTPKHLITATGQRVTLRCSPRSGDLSVYWYQQSLDQGLQFLIQYYNGEERAKGNILERFSAQQFPDLHSELNLSSLELGDSALYFCASSPIPGTVRDSGGYGYTFGSGTRLTVV.

The chain uses TRBV11-1 and TRBJ1-2, with a possible D match to TRBD1 (6 bases). The V and J ends lost 3 bases and 4 bases respectively, with 12 bases between them. The CDR3 sequence is 14 residues long. CDR1 and CDR2 from the germline V gene are SGHAT and FQDESV (reference sequence). The CDR3 sequence: CASSLAGTPYGYTF. Here the CDR3 DNA reads TGTGCCAGCAGCTTGGCTGGGACACCCTATGGCTACACCTTC.

This clone was seen a single time. The V and J genes are TRBV7-6 and TRBJ2-3, with D possibly TRBD2 on 7 matching bases. The ends were cut back, 5 bases at V and 5 bases at J, with 14 bases in the middle. Germline assignment: CDR1 SGHVS and CDR2 FNYEAQ. CDR3 size: 14 residues. The CDR3 DNA reads as TGTGCCAGCAGCCCGGGGGGCGGGGGAGATACGCAGTATTTT. Protein: CASSPGGGGDTQYF. The full variable domain, with the rest looked up from reference TRBV7-6 and TRBJ2-3, is GAGVSQSPRYKVTKRGQDVALRCDPISGHVSLYWYRQALGQGPEFLTYFNYEAQQDKSGLPNDRFSAERPEGSISTLTIQRTEQRDSAMYRCASSPGGGGDTQYFGPGTRLTVL.